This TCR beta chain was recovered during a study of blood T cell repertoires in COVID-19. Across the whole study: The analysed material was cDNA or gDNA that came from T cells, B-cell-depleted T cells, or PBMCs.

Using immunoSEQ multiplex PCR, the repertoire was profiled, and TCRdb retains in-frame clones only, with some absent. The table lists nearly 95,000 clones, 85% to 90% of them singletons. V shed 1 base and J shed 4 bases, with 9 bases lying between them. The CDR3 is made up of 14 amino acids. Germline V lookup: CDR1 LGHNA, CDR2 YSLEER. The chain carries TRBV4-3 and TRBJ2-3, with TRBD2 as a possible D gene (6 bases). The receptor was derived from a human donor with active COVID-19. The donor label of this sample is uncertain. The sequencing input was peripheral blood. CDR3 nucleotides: TGCGCCAGCAGCCAAGGGGAGGTTTCAGATACGCAGTATTTT. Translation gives CASSQGEVSDTQYF.